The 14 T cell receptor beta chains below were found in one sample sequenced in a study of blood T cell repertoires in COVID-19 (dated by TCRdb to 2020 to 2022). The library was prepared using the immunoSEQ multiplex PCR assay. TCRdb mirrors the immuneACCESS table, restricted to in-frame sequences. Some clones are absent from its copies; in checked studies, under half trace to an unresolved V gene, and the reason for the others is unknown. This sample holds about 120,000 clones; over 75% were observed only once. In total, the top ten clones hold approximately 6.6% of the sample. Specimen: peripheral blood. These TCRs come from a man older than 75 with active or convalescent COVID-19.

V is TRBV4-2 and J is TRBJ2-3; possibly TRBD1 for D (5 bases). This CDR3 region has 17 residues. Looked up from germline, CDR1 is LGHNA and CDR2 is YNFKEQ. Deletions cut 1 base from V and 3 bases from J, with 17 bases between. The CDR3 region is CASSQGGGVVRTDTQYF. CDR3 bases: TGTGCCAGCAGCCAAGGGGGCGGAGTTGTTAGGACAGATACGCAGTATTTT.

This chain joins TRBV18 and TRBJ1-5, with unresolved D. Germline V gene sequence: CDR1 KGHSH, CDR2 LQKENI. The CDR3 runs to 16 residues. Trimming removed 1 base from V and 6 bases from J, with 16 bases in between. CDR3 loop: CASSPLAVNLGQPQHF. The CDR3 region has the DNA TGTGCCAGCTCACCACTAGCAGTCAATTTGGGTCAGCCCCAGCATTTT.

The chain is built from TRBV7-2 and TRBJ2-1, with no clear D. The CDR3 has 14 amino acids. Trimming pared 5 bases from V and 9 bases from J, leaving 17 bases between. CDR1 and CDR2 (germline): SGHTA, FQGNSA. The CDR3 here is CASSQWLGIGEQFF. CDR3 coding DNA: TGTGCCAGCAGCCAATGGCTAGGAATTGGTGAGCAGTTCTTC.

CDR3 sequence: CASSLAVGATTHSYEQYF. CDR3 in DNA: TGTGCCAGCAGCTTAGCCGTAGGTGCAACTACCCACTCCTACGAGCAGTACTTC. The chain employs TRBV7-2 and TRBJ2-7; D not resolved. Germline V CDR1 and CDR2: SGHTA, FQGNSA. The CDR3 covers 18 residues. V shed 0 bases and J shed 0 bases, with 18 bases lying between them. Drawing the rest from reference TRBV7-2 and TRBJ2-7, the complete variable domain is GAGVSQSPSNKVTEKGKDVELRCDPISGHTALYWYRQSLGQGLEFLIYFQGNSAPDKSGLPSDRFSAERTGGSVSTLTIQRTQQEDSAVYLCASSLAVGATTHSYEQYFGPGTRLTVT.

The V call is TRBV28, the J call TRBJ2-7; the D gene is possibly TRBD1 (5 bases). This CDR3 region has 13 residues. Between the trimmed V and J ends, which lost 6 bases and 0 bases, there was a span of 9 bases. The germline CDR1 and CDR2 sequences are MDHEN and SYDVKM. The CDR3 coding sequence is TGTGCCAGCAGCCAGGGATCCTCCTACGAGCAGTACTTC. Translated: CASSQGSSYEQYF.

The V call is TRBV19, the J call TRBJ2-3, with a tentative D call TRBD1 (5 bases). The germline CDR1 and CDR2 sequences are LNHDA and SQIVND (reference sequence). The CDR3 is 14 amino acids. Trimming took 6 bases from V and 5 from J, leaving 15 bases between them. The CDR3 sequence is CASSGHASVDTQYF. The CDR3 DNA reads TGTGCCAGTAGCGGACACGCGAGTGTAGATACGCAGTATTTT.

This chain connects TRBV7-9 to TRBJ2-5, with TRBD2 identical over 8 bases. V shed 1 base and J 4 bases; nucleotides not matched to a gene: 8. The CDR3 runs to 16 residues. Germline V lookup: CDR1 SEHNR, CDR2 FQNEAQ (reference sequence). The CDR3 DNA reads TGTGCCAGCAGCTTAGTAAGCGGGAGTCCTCGAGAGACCCAGTACTTC. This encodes CASSLVSGSPRETQYF.

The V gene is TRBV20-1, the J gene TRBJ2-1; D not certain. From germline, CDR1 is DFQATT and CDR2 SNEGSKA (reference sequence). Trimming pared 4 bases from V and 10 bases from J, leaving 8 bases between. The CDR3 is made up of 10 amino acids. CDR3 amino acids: CSATIGEQFF. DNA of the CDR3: TGCAGTGCTACTATCGGGGAGCAGTTCTTC.

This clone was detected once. CDR3 nucleotide sequence: TGTGCCAGCAGTCAGTATCACGAGCAGTACTTC. It translates to CASSQYHEQYF. This rearrangement joins TRBV28 to TRBJ2-7; D remains unclear. The germline CDR1 and CDR2 sequences are MDHEN and SYDVKM. V shed 5 bases and J shed 5 bases, with 7 bases lying between them. CDR3 length equals 11 residues.

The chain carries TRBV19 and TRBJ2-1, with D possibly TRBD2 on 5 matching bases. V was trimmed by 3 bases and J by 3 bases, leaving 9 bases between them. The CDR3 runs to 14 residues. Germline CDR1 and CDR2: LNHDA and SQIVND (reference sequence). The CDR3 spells CASSMGEFYNEQFF. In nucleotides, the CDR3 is TGTGCCAGTAGTATGGGAGAGTTCTACAATGAGCAGTTCTTC.

CDR3 nucleotides: TGTGCCAGCAGACCGGGGACTAGCGGGAGGCACGAGCAGTACTTC. Amino acids: CASRPGTSGRHEQYF. The chain is built from TRBV5-6 and TRBJ2-7, with TRBD2 identical over 15 bases. The CDR3 is 15 amino acids. Germline V CDR1 and CDR2: SGHDT, YYEEEE. J gave up 5 bases and V 5 bases, and 5 bases lay outside the gene matches.

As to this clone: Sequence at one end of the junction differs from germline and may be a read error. The CDR3 region is CASSITTRGGFDEQFF. The CDR3 region has the DNA TGTGCCAGCAGCATAACCACTCGCGGGGGATTCGATGAGCAGTTCTTC. This chain joins TRBV7-3 and TRBJ2-1, with 7 positions matching TRBD2. Per the germline V gene, CDR1 is SGHTA and CDR2 is FQGTGA. There are 16 residues in the CDR3.

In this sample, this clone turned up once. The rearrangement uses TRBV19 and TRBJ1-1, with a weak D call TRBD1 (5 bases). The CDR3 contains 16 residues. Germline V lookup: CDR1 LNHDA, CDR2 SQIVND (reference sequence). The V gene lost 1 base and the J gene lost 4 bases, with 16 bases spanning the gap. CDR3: CASSIALRGGTTEAFF. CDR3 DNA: TGTGCCAGTAGTATAGCCCTCCGGGGGGGTACCACTGAAGCTTTCTTT.

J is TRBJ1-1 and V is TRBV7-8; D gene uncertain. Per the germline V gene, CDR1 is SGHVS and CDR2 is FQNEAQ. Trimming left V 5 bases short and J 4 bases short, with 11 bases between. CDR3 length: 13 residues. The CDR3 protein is CASSPSRATEAFF. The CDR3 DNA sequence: TGTGCCAGCAGCCCCTCGAGGGCCACTGAAGCTTTCTTT.